Listed below are T cell receptor beta chains from one sample, sequenced in a study of patients and donors after allogeneic stem cell transplantation. TCRdb used MiXCR to reprocess the RT-PCR reads, holding one entry per CDR3 protein. The repertoire includes fewer than 250,000 distinct CDR3 sequences, around 14% of them detected once, and roughly 10% sits in the top ten. The material sequenced was blood, either unsorted or a sorted T cell fraction (not recorded which). The receptors derive from a human donor who was either an allogeneic HSCT recipient or a stem cell or donor lymphocyte infusion donor (not recorded which). It is not recorded whose cells these are; they may come from a transplant donor. CDR3s include the opening cysteine and the closing phenylalanine or tryptophan. The D gene is left open where the match is weak. A clone size is listed for some rows: how often the clone was seen (once, few, many), or a class if it is expanded.

TRBJ2-7 | TRBV12-3/TRBV12-4 | few | NA | TGTGCCAGCAGTTCCAGGGCTTACGAGCAGTACTTC | CASSSRAYEQYF
TRBJ2-1 | TRBV24-1 | many | NA | TGTGCCACCAGTGATTTGCAGGGAACGGGGATCAATGAGCAGTTCTTC | CATSDLQGTGINEQFF
TRBJ2-7 | TRBV7-2 | few | TRBD1 | TGTGCCAGCAGCAGACAGGGGGACGAGCAGTACTTC | CASSRQGDEQYF
TRBJ1-1 | TRBV7-9 | NA | NA | TGTGCCAGCAGACCGGTTGAGTGGAACACTGAAGCTTTCTTT | CASRPVEWNTEAFF
TRBJ2-2 | TRBV9 | NA | TRBD2 | TGTGCCAGCAGCGTCGGGGCGGGAGTCGGCACCGGGGAGCTGTTTTTT | CASSVGAGVGTGELFF
TRBJ1-1 | TRBV21-1 | NA | NA | TGTGCCAGTCCACGCAGTCCGGGTTACACTGAAGCTTTCTTT | CASPRSPGYTEAFF
TRBJ2-5 | TRBV7-9 | few | NA | TGTGCCAGCAGCTCAGGGTTTCCGGCGGAGACCCAGTACTTC | CASSSGFPAETQYF
TRBJ2-3 | TRBV20-1 | few | NA | TGCAGTGCTTCATATCCGGCGGAGAGCGGCACAGATACGCAGTATTTT | CSASYPAESGTDTQYF
TRBJ2-7 | TRBV6-1 | NA | NA | TGTGCCAGCAGTGAAAGACTGACCTACGAGCAGTACTTC | CASSERLTYEQYF
TRBJ2-5 | TRBV20-1 | NA | TRBD2 | TGCAGTGCACCGAACCTAGCGGGAGAAGAGACCCAGTACTTC | CSAPNLAGEETQYF
TRBJ2-1 | TRBV20-1 | many | NA | TGCAGTGCTAGAGATGTTGGCAGTCCCCCTCATGAGCAGTTCTTC | CSARDVGSPPHEQFF
TRBJ2-2 | TRBV20-1 | NA | TRBD2 | TGCAGTGCTAGAGACGGCGGGAGCCCGAACACCGGGGAGCTGTTTTTT | CSARDGGSPNTGELFF
TRBJ1-3 | TRBV7-6 | NA | NA | TGTGCCAGCAGCTTACAGTCGGGACTAGAGTACGGAAACACCATATATTTT | CASSLQSGLEYGNTIYF
TRBJ2-1 | TRBV6-1 | many | NA | TGTGCCAGCAGTGAAGGGTCCCGCACGGAGAATGAGCAGTTCTTC | CASSEGSRTENEQFF
TRBJ1-2 | TRBV6-1 | few | NA | TGTGCCAGCAGTGATAATTGGATTCCGGGCTACACCTTC | CASSDNWIPGYTF
TRBJ1-4 | TRBV12-3/TRBV12-4 | few | NA | TGTGCCAGCAGTTTAGCCGGCGGCGGGAGGGAAAAACTGTTTTTT | CASSLAGGGREKLFF
TRBJ1-1 | TRBV6-5 | many | NA | TGTGCCAGCAGTTACATCGGAGGGGAGAGCACTGAAGCTTTCTTT | CASSYIGGESTEAFF
TRBJ2-1 | TRBV1 | NA | NA | TGCACCAGCAGCCAATTCGTGAACCCTTACAATGAGCAGTTCTTC | CTSSQFVNPYNEQFF
TRBJ2-5 | TRBV6-1 | few | NA | TGTGCCAGCAGTGCTGTGCCCCAAGAGACCCAGTACTTC | CASSAVPQETQYF
TRBJ2-3 | TRBV5-1 | many | NA | TGCGCCAGCAGCAGGGCGGAGCCCATCACAGATACGCAGTATTTT | CASSRAEPITDTQYF
TRBJ2-2 | TRBV11-2 | NA | TRBD2 | TGTGCCAGCAGCTTAAGCCCCCTACTAGCGGGGGGGTTGAGCACCGGGGAGCTGTTTTTT | CASSLSPLLAGGLSTGELFF
TRBJ1-5 | TRBV21-1 | few | NA | TGTGCCAGCAGCAAACGGGCGGTTAATCAGCCCCAGCATTTT | CASSKRAVNQPQHF
TRBJ1-1 | TRBV5-1 | NA | NA | TGCGCCAGCAGGGCGGGACCGCGACTCTTTGATGAAGCTTTCTTT | CASRAGPRLFDEAFF
TRBJ2-5 | TRBV20-1 | NA | TRBD2 | TGCAGTGCTACGTACCTAGCGGGAGTGGAGACCCAGTACTTC | CSATYLAGVETQYF
TRBJ2-3 | TRBV20-1 | few | TRBD2 | TGCAGCGCCATGGTGACTAGCGGGAGTAGGGGTACGCAGTATTTT | CSAMVTSGSRGTQYF
TRBJ1-5 | TRBV6-1 | many | TRBD1 | TGTGCCAGCAGCCCCGGGACAGGGGGCCGTCAGCCCCAGCATTTT | CASSPGTGGRQPQHF
TRBJ2-7 | TRBV11-1 | few | TRBD1 | TGTGCCAGCAGTAAATACAGGGGATCCTACGAGCAGTACTTC | CASSKYRGSYEQYF
TRBJ2-1 | TRBV11-2 | few | TRBD2 | TGTGCCAGCAGCTTTAGCGGGAGGGTCGATGAGCAGTTCTTC | CASSFSGRVDEQFF
TRBJ1-2 | TRBV29-1 | NA | TRBD1 | TGCAGCGTCCAACCGGGACAGGGGTATGGCTACACCTTC | CSVQPGQGYGYTF
TRBJ2-3 | TRBV2 | NA | TRBD2 | TGTGCCAGCAGTGGGACTAGCGGGGGGGCTTTCTCCGCAGATACGCAGTATTTT | CASSGTSGGAFSADTQYF
TRBJ1-1 | TRBV2 | NA | NA | TGTGCCAGCAGAGGGGGAGTATTAACTGAAGCTTTCTTT | CASRGGVLTEAFF
TRBJ1-2 | TRBV6-2/TRBV6-3 | NA | TRBD1 | TGTGCCAGCACCGGCCTGGGACAGAGGGGCTATGGCTACACCTTC | CASTGLGQRGYGYTF
TRBJ2-2 | TRBV18 | few | NA | TGTGCCAGCTCATCGGACAGTGCAACGAACACCGGGGAGCTGTTTTTT | CASSSDSATNTGELFF
TRBJ1-2 | TRBV2 | NA | TRBD1 | TGTGCCAGCAGTGCTCTACAGGGGGCAAATGGCTACACCTTC | CASSALQGANGYTF
TRBJ1-4 | TRBV19 | few | NA | TGTGCCAGTAGTGCAACAGTGACGGGACTGTTTTTT | CASSATVTGLFF
TRBJ2-2 | TRBV7-2 | many | NA | TGTGCCAGCAGCCCAGAGGGGCAGGGTAGAACCGGGGAGCTGTTTTTT | CASSPEGQGRTGELFF
TRBJ1-2 | TRBV20-1 | NA | NA | TGCAGTGCTAGAGGTCGGGGTTTGAACTATGGCTACACCTTC | CSARGRGLNYGYTF
TRBJ2-1 | TRBV30 | many | TRBD1 | TGTGCCTGGAGCCGGGACAGGGTTGTTGAGCAGTTCTTC | CAWSRDRVVEQFF
TRBJ1-3 | TRBV5-1 | few | NA | TGCGCCAGCAGCTTGTTGGAGGCCTCTGGAAACACCATATATTTT | CASSLLEASGNTIYF